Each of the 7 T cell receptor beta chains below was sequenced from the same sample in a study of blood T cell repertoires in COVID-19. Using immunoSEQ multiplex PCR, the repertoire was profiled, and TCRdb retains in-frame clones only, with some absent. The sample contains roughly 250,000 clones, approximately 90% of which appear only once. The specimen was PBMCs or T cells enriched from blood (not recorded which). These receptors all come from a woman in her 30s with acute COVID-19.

The CDR3 DNA reads TGCGCCAGCAGCTGGACAGGGGGCGAACCTAACTATGGCTACACCTTC. It codes for CASSWTGGEPNYGYTF. The J gene is TRBJ1-2, the V gene TRBV5-1, with 11 bases identical to TRBD1. This CDR3 region has 16 residues. With V trimmed by 3 bases and J by 0 bases, 4 bases remained unmatched. From germline, CDR1 is SGHRS and CDR2 YFSETQ.

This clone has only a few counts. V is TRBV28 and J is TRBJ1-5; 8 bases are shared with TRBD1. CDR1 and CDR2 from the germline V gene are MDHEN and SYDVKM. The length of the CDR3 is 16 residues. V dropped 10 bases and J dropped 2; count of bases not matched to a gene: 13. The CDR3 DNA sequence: TGTGCCATAAGACGAACAGGGGGAGGAGGCAATCAGCCCCAGCATTTT. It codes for CAIRRTGGGGNQPQHF.

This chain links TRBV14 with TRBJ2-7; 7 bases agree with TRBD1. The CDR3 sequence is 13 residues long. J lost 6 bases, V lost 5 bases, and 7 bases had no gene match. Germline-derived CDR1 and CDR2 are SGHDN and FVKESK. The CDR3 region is CASSAGTASEQYF. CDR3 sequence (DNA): TGTGCCAGCAGCGCCGGGACAGCCTCCGAGCAGTACTTC.

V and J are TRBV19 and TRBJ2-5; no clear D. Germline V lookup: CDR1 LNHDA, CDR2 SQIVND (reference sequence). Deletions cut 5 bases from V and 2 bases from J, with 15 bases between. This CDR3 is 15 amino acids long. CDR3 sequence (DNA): TGTGCCAGTAGTTTACCCTCTGGGCCACAAGAGACCCAGTACTTC. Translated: CASSLPSGPQETQYF.

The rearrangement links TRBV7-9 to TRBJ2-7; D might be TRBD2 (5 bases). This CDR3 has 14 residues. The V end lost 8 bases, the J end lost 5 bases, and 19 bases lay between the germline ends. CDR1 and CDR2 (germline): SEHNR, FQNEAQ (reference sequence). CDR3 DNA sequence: TGTGCCAGCGGTGAGGTACGGGAACTCCACGAGCAGTACTTC. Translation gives CASGEVRELHEQYF.

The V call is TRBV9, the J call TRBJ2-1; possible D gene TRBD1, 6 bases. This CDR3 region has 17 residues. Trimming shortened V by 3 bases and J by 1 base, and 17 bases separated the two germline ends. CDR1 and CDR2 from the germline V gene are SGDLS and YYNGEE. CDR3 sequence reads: CASSGGGVRGSYNEQFF. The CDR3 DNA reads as TGTGCCAGCAGCGGGGGCGGCGTCAGGGGTTCCTACAATGAGCAGTTCTTC.

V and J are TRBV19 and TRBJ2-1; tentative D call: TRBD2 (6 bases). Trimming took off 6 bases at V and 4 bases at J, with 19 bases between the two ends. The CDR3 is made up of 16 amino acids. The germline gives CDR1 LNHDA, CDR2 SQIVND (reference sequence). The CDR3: CASSFGVGLQYNEQFF. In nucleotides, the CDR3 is TGTGCCAGTAGCTTCGGTGTGGGACTTCAATACAATGAGCAGTTCTTC.